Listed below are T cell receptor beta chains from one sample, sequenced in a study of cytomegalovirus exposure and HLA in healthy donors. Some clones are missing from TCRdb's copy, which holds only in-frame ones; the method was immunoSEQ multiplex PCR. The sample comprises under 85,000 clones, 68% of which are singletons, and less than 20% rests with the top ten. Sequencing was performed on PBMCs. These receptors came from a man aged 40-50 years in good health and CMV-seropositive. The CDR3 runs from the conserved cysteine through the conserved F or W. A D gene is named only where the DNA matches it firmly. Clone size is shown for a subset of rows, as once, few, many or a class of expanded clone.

TGTGCCAGTAGGCGCGGGCCTAGCGGGGGCCTAATGCAAGAGACCCAGTACTTC,CASRRGPSGGLMQETQYF,TRBJ2-5,once,TRBD2,TRBV19
TGTGCCAGCAGCTTAGGGGACAGGGTCACTGAAGCTTTCTTT,CASSLGDRVTEAFF,TRBJ1-1,-,TRBD1,TRBV7-9
TGTGCCAGCAGCCACTACACCGGGGAGCTGTTTTTT,CASSHYTGELFF,TRBJ2-2,-,-,TRBV7-2
TGCGCCAGCAGCCAAGTCATTTTACAGGGCGTCGGTGAGCAGTTCTTC,CASSQVILQGVGEQFF,TRBJ2-1,-,-,TRBV4-1
TGTGCCAGCGAGCGGGGGTGTGAGACCCAGTACTTC,CASERGCETQYF,TRBJ2-5,-,TRBD2,TRBV2
TGTGCCAGCAGCAATCAGGGGGCACGGAACACTGAAGCTTTCTTT,CASSNQGARNTEAFF,TRBJ1-1,-,TRBD1,TRBV14
TGTGCCTGGAGTCGTGGACATTCAACGAATCAGCCCCAGCATTTT,CAWSRGHSTNQPQHF,TRBJ1-5,-,-,TRBV30
TGTGCCATCAGTGAGTCGACAGGGACTAATGAAAAACTGTTTTTT,CAISESTGTNEKLFF,TRBJ1-4,-,TRBD1,TRBV10-3
TGTGCTAGCAGCTTATCGACTAGCGGCAATGAGCAGTTCTTC,CASSLSTSGNEQFF,TRBJ2-1,-,TRBD2,TRBV7-7
TGTGCCATCAGTGACTCTAGCGGGGGGGAGGAGACCCAGTACTTC,CAISDSSGGEETQYF,TRBJ2-5,-,TRBD2,TRBV10-3
TGTGCCAGCAGCAACTTCTACGAGCAGTACTTC,CASSNFYEQYF,TRBJ2-7,-,-,TRBV27
TGTGCCAGCAGCCCTGTATTAAGCACAGATACGCAGTATTTT,CASSPVLSTDTQYF,TRBJ2-3,-,-,TRBV7-3